The clone carrying this T cell receptor (beta chain) showed up just once. Its antigen is still unknown. Generated by immunoSEQ multiplex PCR, the TCRdb table keeps only in-frame clones and is missing some. The sample holds 95,000 to 150,000 clones, approximately 94% seen once. The CDR3 covers 12 residues. Germline CDR1 and CDR2: SEHNR and FQNEAQ (reference sequence). V gave up 11 bases and J gave up 10 bases; unmatched junction bases: 9. The data were taken from a study of T cell responses to AZD1222 COVID-19 vaccine. Analyses pooled second doses at about 4 or about 12 weeks. Regarding the study as a whole: Spike as a whole was targeted by vaccine-associated CD4 TCRs, dominant at 160-218 and 743-854. Repertoire sampling happened only post peak T cell response.

V usage is TRBV7-9 and J usage is TRBJ2-1, with TRBD2 identical over 9 bases. The sample was peripheral blood, taken 28 days after the second AZD1222 dose. The TCR originated in an adult who received the AZD1222 COVID-19 vaccine. The CDR3 sequence: CALLASGAEQFF. CDR3 nucleotide sequence: TGTGCCCTCCTGGCTAGCGGGGCCGAGCAGTTCTTC. Using reference TRBV7-9 and TRBJ2-1 for the parts outside the CDR3, the full variable domain is DTGVSQNPRHKITKRGQNVTFRCDPISEHNRLYWYRQTLGQGPEFLTYFQNEAQLEKSRLLSDRFSAERPKGSFSTLEIQRTEQGDSAMYLCALLASGAEQFFGPGTRLTVL.